Listed below are T cell receptor beta chains from one sample, sequenced in a study of beta chain features in type 1 diabetes. Clones were read by immunoSEQ multiplex PCR, and TCRdb kept only the in-frame ones, dropping some. The sample holds 200,000 to 250,000 clones, roughly 11% seen once. The sequencing input was central memory CD4+ T cells from blood. All receptors come from a man younger than 35 in good health. CDR3s include the opening cysteine and the closing phenylalanine or tryptophan. D genes are given only for firm matches. Rows give clone size only sometimes, using once, few, many, or a class for an expanded clone.

cdr3_nt: TGTGCCAGCAGCTACTATGGACAGTCCAATGAGCAGTTCTTC
cdr3_aa: CASSYYGQSNEQFF
v_call: TRBV28
clone_size: -
d_call: -
j_call: TRBJ2-1

cdr3_nt: TGTGCCAGCAGCGCCGCTAGCGGAGAGGGGACGCAGTATTTT
cdr3_aa: CASSAASGEGTQYF
v_call: TRBV9
clone_size: few
d_call: TRBD2
j_call: TRBJ2-3

cdr3_nt: TGTGCCAGCTCACCTGGGACACTCGACGAGCAGTACTTC
cdr3_aa: CASSPGTLDEQYF
v_call: TRBV18
clone_size: few
d_call: -
j_call: TRBJ2-7

cdr3_nt: TGTGCCACCCAGAGCCTGGCTAGCACAGATACGCAGTATTTT
cdr3_aa: CATQSLASTDTQYF
v_call: TRBV11-2
clone_size: -
d_call: -
j_call: TRBJ2-3

cdr3_nt: TGCGCCAGCAGCCCCGGACTAGCGGGCTACAATGAGCAGTTCTTC
cdr3_aa: CASSPGLAGYNEQFF
v_call: TRBV5-1
clone_size: few
d_call: TRBD2
j_call: TRBJ2-1

cdr3_nt: TGTGCCAGCACCTCGGTCTACTTAGGGGGGCGTAGGTCGGCAGATACGCAGTATTTT
cdr3_aa: CASTSVYLGGRRSADTQYF
v_call: TRBV28
clone_size: -
d_call: -
j_call: TRBJ2-3

cdr3_nt: TGCGCCAGCAGCCTTCTAGACAGTAACTCCTACGAGCAGTACTTC
cdr3_aa: CASSLLDSNSYEQYF
v_call: TRBV5-1
clone_size: few
d_call: -
j_call: TRBJ2-7

cdr3_nt: TGTGCCAGCAGCTTATCAGCTAGCGGAGGAGGAGAGACCCAGTACTTC
cdr3_aa: CASSLSASGGGETQYF
v_call: TRBV7-2
clone_size: few
d_call: TRBD2
j_call: TRBJ2-5

cdr3_nt: TGTGCCAGCAGCCAAGGGAGGGGACTAGCTAACGAGCAGTACTTC
cdr3_aa: CASSQGRGLANEQYF
v_call: TRBV4-2
clone_size: few
d_call: TRBD2
j_call: TRBJ2-7

cdr3_nt: TGCGCCAGCAGCTTGTGGGAGACCCAGTACTTC
cdr3_aa: CASSLWETQYF
v_call: TRBV5-1
clone_size: -
d_call: -
j_call: TRBJ2-5

cdr3_nt: TGTGCCAGTAGTAGGACAGGGGTCTACAATGAGCAGTTCTTC
cdr3_aa: CASSRTGVYNEQFF
v_call: TRBV19
clone_size: -
d_call: TRBD1
j_call: TRBJ2-1

cdr3_nt: TGTGCCATCAGTCTAGACAGGAACACTGAAGCTTTCTTT
cdr3_aa: CAISLDRNTEAFF
v_call: TRBV10-3
clone_size: many
d_call: -
j_call: TRBJ1-1

cdr3_nt: TGTGCCAGCAGCTTGGACCCCGTCTACAATGAGCAGTTCTTC
cdr3_aa: CASSLDPVYNEQFF
v_call: TRBV5-8
clone_size: -
d_call: -
j_call: TRBJ2-1

cdr3_nt: TGTGCCAGCAGCTCGATCGGGACTAGCGGGAGAGGGAGCGAGCAGTACTTC
cdr3_aa: CASSSIGTSGRGSEQYF
v_call: TRBV7-9
clone_size: few
d_call: TRBD2
j_call: TRBJ2-7

cdr3_nt: TGTGCCAGCAGCTGGGGACTAGCGGGGGACTACAATGAGCAGTTCTTC
cdr3_aa: CASSWGLAGDYNEQFF
v_call: TRBV5-4
clone_size: -
d_call: TRBD2
j_call: TRBJ2-1

cdr3_nt: TGTGCCAGCACCGGGGGACGGGAGTACAATGAGCAGTTCTTC
cdr3_aa: CASTGGREYNEQFF
v_call: TRBV9
clone_size: -
d_call: -
j_call: TRBJ2-1

cdr3_nt: TGTGCCAGCAGCTTAGCGGTCGGAGGGCTAAAGAACACTGAAGCTTTCTTT
cdr3_aa: CASSLAVGGLKNTEAFF
v_call: TRBV7-2
clone_size: few
d_call: -
j_call: TRBJ1-1

cdr3_nt: TGTGCCAGCTCTCAAGGACAGGGGGTAGATGGCTACACCTTC
cdr3_aa: CASSQGQGVDGYTF
v_call: TRBV18
clone_size: few
d_call: TRBD1
j_call: TRBJ1-2

cdr3_nt: TGCGCCAGCAGCCGCCTACTAGCGGGAGGGCCCGAGCAGTACTTC
cdr3_aa: CASSRLLAGGPEQYF
v_call: TRBV4-3
clone_size: few
d_call: TRBD2
j_call: TRBJ2-7

cdr3_nt: TGTGCCTGGAGTGTACGGGGCACCGGGGAGCTGTTTTTT
cdr3_aa: CAWSVRGTGELFF
v_call: TRBV30
clone_size: -
d_call: -
j_call: TRBJ2-2

cdr3_nt: TGTGCCAGCTTCAACCAGGAACTCTATGGCTACACCTTC
cdr3_aa: CASFNQELYGYTF
v_call: TRBV25-1
clone_size: -
d_call: -
j_call: TRBJ1-2

cdr3_nt: TGTGCCAGCAGCCGCCTAGGCCAAGGAAAGGACTATGGCTACACCTTC
cdr3_aa: CASSRLGQGKDYGYTF
v_call: TRBV7-6
clone_size: -
d_call: -
j_call: TRBJ1-2

cdr3_nt: TGTGCCAGCACCGGGACACGCAGGGACCGATGGAACTCCCTTTACTACTACGAGCAGTACTTC
cdr3_aa: CASTGTRRDRWNSLYYYEQYF
v_call: TRBV28
clone_size: -
d_call: -
j_call: TRBJ2-7

cdr3_nt: TGCGCCAGCAGCTTGCTTCTCAATGAGCAGTTCTTC
cdr3_aa: CASSLLLNEQFF
v_call: TRBV5-1
clone_size: few
d_call: -
j_call: TRBJ2-1